The clone carrying this TCR beta chain was seen a handful of times. The data belong to a study of blood T cells in healthy people across ages. Using a J-beta primer mix together with a sample-barcoded 5' primer, a second PCR was run for 7 to 11 cycles. TCRdb called the 5' RACE reads again in MiXCR, with one record for every CDR3 protein. The profile shows 700,000 to 850,000 distinct CDR3 sequences, roughly 40% of them singletons. This CDR3 has 14 residues. Germline CDR1 is SGHVS and CDR2 is FNYEAQ. Germline trimming cut 5 bases from V and 7 bases from J; bases unmatched to any gene: 9. Researchers collected roughly 10 milliliters of peripheral blood from every single donor.

The source of this sequence is a man between 18 and 35 years old in good health. The sequenced material came from blood. The chain uses TRBV7-6 and TRBJ2-3; 7 bases are a match to TRBD1. In nucleotides, the CDR3 is TGTGCCAGCAGCACCGACAGGGATGGAAATACGCAGTATTTT. This sequence encodes CASSTDRDGNTQYF.